The present TCR beta chain was sequenced within a study of cytomegalovirus exposure and HLA in healthy donors (TCRdb year 2017). At the level of the whole study: An earlier analysis of some 500 of the donors reported 250 to 300 Gb of sequence data and roughly 110 million unique TCR beta sequences from some 180 million T cells. Four or five DR-DQ haplotypes were handled as single units for association and clustering because linkage in the cohort was strong. An earlier analysis of approximately 640 of the donors applied high-throughput TCR beta sequencing to assess whether each TCR beta V gene segment acted as functional or pseudogenic. The study aimed to test whether signatures of past pathogen exposure could be identified by cataloging public T cell receptors. Among roughly 370 genotyped donors of the cohort, an average of roughly 240,000 unique TCR beta nucleotide sequences were sequenced per donor, 15% to 20% of them non-productive. Donor age, sex, ethnicity and CMV serostatus were compiled together with the repertoire data. Every discovery cohort repertoire had been produced on one sequencing platform. The later analysis used no new phenotypic data to find candidate immune exposures, relying instead on TCR beta sequences and their occurrence across donors. HLA typing covered class I and class II loci at four-digit resolution. In a later analysis, previously published TCR beta repertoires from 670 or so donors were re-analyzed and high-resolution HLA genotyping was added so that TCR occurrence patterns could be studied. The number of donors typed differed by locus, with about 629-630 for A, B, C, DRB1 and DQB1, approximately 500 for DQA1, some 570 for DPA1, and some 440 for DPB1. Among the roughly 370 genotyped donors, roughly 80% belonged to the genetic ancestry cluster associated with self-reported Caucasian donors. A later genetic analysis used genome-wide SNP genotypes for about 60% of the roughly 700 donors, treating that subset as a discovery cohort. Using immunosequencing, the study profiled T cell repertoires from 500 to 800 subjects and related those repertoires to cytomegalovirus serostatus. To predict cytomegalovirus infection status, the study brought together high-throughput TCR immunosequencing, statistical association of individual TCRs with disease status, and machine learning. In addition to the first cohort of 666 subjects, a separate validation cohort of 100 to 150 different subjects was used. An early release that covered several hundred HLA-typed donors contained about 300 gigabases of sequencing data and about 93 million unique TCR sequences. What the work shows at the level of the full study, not this receptor alone: Some IMGT-functional V segments, including TRBV6-2 and TRBV6-3, could not be distinguished by the 87-base-pair reads and were therefore excluded. According to the authors, the approach could potentially be generalized to other disease states and immunological phenotypes. Across donors, most TCR sequences were observed very rarely, whereas some public TCRs were present in many individuals. According to a later analysis, TCR association rates differed among HLA loci, with DRB1 alleles showing the most associated TCRs and HLA-C alleles showing the fewest. A cluster of highly shared sequence variants was judged likely to represent a technical artifact of the sequencing pipeline. Because HLA typing was missing for some donors at each locus, association tests included only the typed subset. V-gene and J-gene trimming of TCR beta chains was associated with a missense DCLRE1C variant in a later genetic analysis, and the association was replicated in an independent cohort. Linkage disequilibrium might explain the correlated functional status among segregating V segments, but an unknown experimental factor could not be excluded. In a later analysis, most CMV-associated TCR beta chains were found to appear HLA-restricted, with HLA associations seemingly driven largely by CMV exposure. In vitro tests confirmed that three of the cytomegalovirus-associated TCR beta chains recognize cytomegalovirus antigens. The classifier was reported to diagnose cytomegalovirus status with high specificity and sensitivity in both the original cohort and the validation cohort. When HLA alleles, especially DR and DQ, strongly co-occurred, attributing TCR associations to individual alleles was difficult. CMV serostatus was the only immune exposure information available for the cohort. Because counts were too low, 15 or so rarely observed V segments, including chromosome 9 orphons, were excluded from the earlier analysis of some 540 of the donors. A later analysis found that HLA-associated TCR beta chains were more clonally expanded and had lower generation probabilities than equally common non-associated chains. Several of the top co-occurrence clusters appeared to be linked to parvovirus B19, influenza, CMV and Epstein-Barr virus, according to a later analysis. Specific HLA alleles were associated with over 15,000 TCR beta sequences at a false discovery rate of 0.05 in a later analysis. Sequencing depth was assumed to be roughly uniform across donors in the presence/absence analyses, though that assumption may not hold. A further reported finding was that TCR beta sequences accurately predicted the HLA-A and HLA-B alleles for most subjects in the first cohort. The cohort was sequenced for TCR beta chains only, and without alpha or paired-chain data the features that could be detected were limited. In a later genetic analysis, fewer N-insertions in productive TCRs were reported among donors in an Asian-associated ancestry cluster than the roughly 700-donor mean. The study listed 150 to 200 TCR beta chains as associated with cytomegalovirus. Broadly in line with IMGT annotations, most TCR beta V segments showed up in productive rearrangements about 90% or about 30% of the time in an earlier analysis of under 700 of the donors.

The CDR3 sequence holds 15 residues, the cysteine and phenylalanine included. Just the 45-base CDR3 DNA is kept, in frame starting at base 1. Based on the germline V gene (reference sequence), the CDR1 and CDR2 sequences are LNHNV and YYDKDF. V loses 0 bases at its end and J loses 1 base; junction bases beyond the gene matches: 2. The cohort consisted of 666 healthy bone marrow donors. All cohort members were sampled while nominally healthy, although unrecorded immune exposures were likely present. The donor tested CMV seronegative, placing the donor among the roughly 400 seronegative members of the cohort. A peripheral blood sample was provided by each donor, and peripheral blood mononuclear cells were used for TCR beta sequencing. Genomic DNA was extracted from the blood cell samples with the Qiagen DNeasy Blood Extraction Kit. The library came from the immunoSEQ multiplex PCR assay. For the multiplex PCR, a mixture combining 60 forward primers for TCR Vbeta segments and 13 reverse primers for TCR Jbeta segments was used. The CDR3 region of rearranged TCR beta genes was amplified from genomic DNA with a multiplex PCR assay. The Illumina HiSeq System was used to sequence the amplified TCR beta libraries as 87-base-pair reads. As for how the authors treated the data: A later analysis tallied around 82 million unique TCR beta chains across the 666 repertoires, and roughly 11 million of those chains were shared by two or more donors. To remove PCR and sequencing errors, raw reads were error-corrected and collapsed into unique sequences using a nearest-neighbor algorithm that merged closely related sequences. Alignment of CDR3 sequences to IMGT reference sequences was used to assign V, D and J gene segments. For a sequence to be retained, a match of at least six nucleotides was required to both a V gene segment and a J gene segment. A rearrangement counted as productive if the CDR3 had no stop codons and remained in frame with V and J, and every other rearrangement counted as non-productive. Following IMGT convention, CDR3 was defined as the stretch from the second conserved V-encoded cysteine to the conserved J-encoded phenylalanine. Sequences without an unambiguous match to a single V gene segment were excluded from the earlier analysis of about 640 of the donors. In an earlier analysis of 450 to 750 of the donors, a V segment was called functional when productive rearrangements were above 56.7%, and segregating when the standard deviation between donors exceeded 5%. A statistical classification framework was developed to diagnose cytomegalovirus status using the catalog of TCR beta chain sequences. In a later analysis, V and J genes were assigned by comparing TCR nucleotide sequences against IMGT/GENE-DB human TR gene sequences. The TCRdist pipeline was used in a later analysis to assign CDR3 sequences and most-parsimonious VDJ recombination scenarios. In a later analysis, every TCR beta chain was defined by the combination of its CDR3 amino acid sequence and its V-gene family, and reads without a unique V-gene family were dropped. In a later analysis, 450 to 600 highly shared, low-generation-probability nucleotide sequences were removed to address suspected cross-contamination and a sequencing artifact. In a later analysis, a clonal expansion index for each public chain was calculated from normalized within-repertoire ranks of inferred template counts. In a later analysis, generation probabilities were computed using a VDJ recombination model fitted to out-of-frame rearrangements, and the results were checked against IGoR. Hypergeometric tests were used in a later analysis to score TCR-TCR, TCR-HLA and TCR-CMV co-occurrence, with a repertoire-size bias correction applied to the TCR pairs. In a later analysis, false discovery rates were estimated by permuting HLA or CMV assignments 20 times. In a later analysis, co-occurring TCRs were grouped using DBSCAN, and TCRdist sequence similarity was added for clustering within HLA-allele-positive subsets. Repertoires with fewer than 30,000 or more than 120,000 public chains were left out of co-occurrence clustering, as were a handful of repertoires with anomalous nucleotide sharing. TCRdb took over this immuneACCESS table, retaining in-frame rearrangements with V and J assigned. Such tables are incomplete; in checked studies, under half of the missing clones stem from an unresolved V gene, and the remainder is unexplained. The DNA was the basis for D and trimming; V, J and clone size are from that table. The table for this sample lists around 200,000 clones; roughly 78% of them were counted only once. The ten top clones hold roughly 0.65% of the sample.

Concerning this clone: No antigen is known for it. No much larger clone exists at a distance of one base, and base qualities are not known.

Sequencing used PBMCs. This receptor was obtained from a boy younger than 18 in good health and CMV-seronegative. Recombination joined TRBV15 with TRBJ1-2, with 7 middle bases fitting TRBD1. The DNA sequence follows: TGTGCCACCAGCAGAGATTGGGACAGTAACTATGGCTACACCTTC. Its amino acids are CATSRDWDSNYGYTF.